These 30 T cell receptor beta chains share one sample of origin, sequenced in a study of T cell changes during pregnancy in multiple sclerosis (dated 2019 in TCRdb). Receptor amplification or capture employed the immunoSEQ multiplex PCR assay. TCRdb carries this immuneACCESS record with in-frame sequences only. Its versions omit some clonotypes, under half of them owing to an unresolved V gene in the studies checked, with the rest unexplained. This sample has about 80,000 clones in its table, and around 90% of those were observed once. Around 2.6% of the sample goes to the ten largest clones. This sample comprised peripheral blood, obtained before pregnancy. The receptors originated from a female donor with multiple sclerosis, enrolled in a pregnancy study.

The V call is TRBV5-5, the J call TRBJ1-1; 7 bases map to TRBD1. J lost 8 bases, V lost 4 bases, and 8 bases had no gene match. From germline, CDR1 is SGHKS and CDR2 YYEKEE (reference sequence). CDR3 size: 13 residues. CDR3 sequence reads: CASSHPGGPEAFF. As DNA, the CDR3 is TGTGCCAGCAGCCATCCAGGGGGTCCCGAAGCTTTCTTT.

The chain links TRBV9 to TRBJ2-1, with a possible D match to TRBD1 (6 bases). CDR1 SGDLS and CDR2 YYNGEE come from the germline V gene. Trimming took 0 bases from V and 6 from J, leaving 22 bases between them. The CDR3 runs to 18 residues. The CDR3, as DNA: TGTGCCAGCAGCGTAGCTACGACAGGAAACCTCCCGGGCAATGAGCAGTTCTTC. Encoded protein: CASSVATTGNLPGNEQFF.

The CDR3 sequence is CASSWGLLRGYTF. The CDR3 DNA reads TGTGCCAGCAGCTGGGGACTCCTCCGTGGCTACACCTTC. The rearrangement links TRBV5-4 to TRBJ1-2; maybe TRBD1 (5 bases). The CDR3 contains 13 residues. In germline, CDR1 is SGHNT, CDR2 YYREEE (reference sequence). Trimming left V 3 bases short and J 7 bases short, with 13 bases between.

The genes are TRBV29-1 and TRBJ2-7; D perhaps matches TRBD2 (6 bases). The CDR3 totals 17 residues. The V and J ends lost 7 bases and 2 bases respectively, with 27 bases between them. From germline, CDR1 is SQVTM and CDR2 ANQGSEA. CDR3 amino acids: CSAWGLGGKAGPYEQYF. CDR3 sequence (DNA): TGCAGCGCCTGGGGTCTCGGGGGAAAAGCAGGCCCCTACGAGCAGTACTTC.

The chain is built from TRBV7-2 and TRBJ2-7; TRBD2 matches at 16 bases. CDR3 length: 17 residues. The germline V gene encodes CDR1 SGHTA and CDR2 FQGNSA. V trimming: 5 bases; J trimming: 6 bases; junction bases outside the gene matches: 10. In DNA form, the CDR3 reads TGTGCCAGCAGCCTGGGGACTAGCGGGAGGGTCGAGACCGAGCAGTACTTC. Residues: CASSLGTSGRVETEQYF.

The chain combines TRBV2 with TRBJ2-2; no clear D. The CDR3 is 16 residues long. Germline values: CDR1 SNHLY, CDR2 FYNNEI. Trimming took 1 base from V and 4 from J, leaving 13 bases between them. The CDR3 bases are TGTGCCAGCAGTGAAGTTCGGGTTGAATCCACCGGGGAGCTGTTTTTT. Protein sequence: CASSEVRVESTGELFF. Full variable domain (outside the CDR3, taken from reference TRBV2 and TRBJ2-2): EPEVTQTPSHQVTQMGQEVILRCVPISNHLYFYWYRQILGQKVEFLVSFYNNEISEKSEIFDDQFSVERPDGSNFTLKIRSTKLEDSAMYFCASSEVRVESTGELFFGEGSRLTVL.

The J gene is TRBJ1-2, the V gene TRBV28; no clear D. V lost 5 bases, J lost 11 bases, and 12 bases lay in between. Germline V CDR1 and CDR2: MDHEN, SYDVKM. The CDR3 covers 11 residues. The CDR3 is CASSARGPYTF. Here the CDR3 DNA reads TGTGCCAGCAGTGCCCGGGGTCCTTACACCTTC.

CDR3 DNA: TGTGCCAGTAGTGTAGCGGGAGGTTCCTACAATGAGCAGTTCTTC. Its translation is CASSVAGGSYNEQFF. The chain links TRBV19 to TRBJ2-1, with 10 bases identical to TRBD2. The germline V gene encodes CDR1 LNHDA and CDR2 SQIVND (reference sequence). The CDR3 is 15 residues long. V gave up 5 bases and J gave up 1 base; unmatched junction bases: 2.

The chain has TRBV14 and TRBJ2-7; D gene ambiguous. Germline lookup yields CDR1 SGHDN and CDR2 FVKESK. The CDR3 is made up of 11 amino acids. V was trimmed by 4 bases and J by 2 bases, leaving 3 bases between them. The CDR3 DNA sequence: TGTGCCAGCAGCCTCACCTACGAGCAGTACTTC. Its translation is CASSLTYEQYF.

The V gene is TRBV6-6, the J gene TRBJ1-2; weak D call: TRBD1 (5 bases). Between the trimmed V and J ends, which lost 7 bases and 5 bases, there was a span of 17 bases. CDR3 length: 14 amino acids. CDR1 and CDR2 (germline): MNHNY, SVGAGI (reference sequence). In DNA form, the CDR3 reads TGTGCCAGCACCAAGAACCCCGGGGGGTATGGCTACACCTTC. It codes for CASTKNPGGYGYTF.

This chain links TRBV28 with TRBJ2-6, with 7 nucleotides matching TRBD2. The CDR3 has 14 amino acids. Germline values: CDR1 MDHEN, CDR2 SYDVKM. With 11 bases clipped from V and 3 bases from J, the junction kept 7 bases outside the gene matches. The CDR3 nucleotides are TGTGCCGTCAAACGGGGGGTTGGGGCCAACGTCCTGACTTTC. It codes for CAVKRGVGANVLTF.

This clone was seen just once. The chain combines TRBV21-1 with TRBJ2-2; the DNA was not used to check the table's D call, TRBD1. TRBV21-1 is a pseudogene. The CDR3 is 15 residues long. The CDR3 spells CASSKADRGTGELFF. In nucleotides, the CDR3 is TGTGCCAGCAGCAAAGCCGACAGGGGCACCGGGGAGCTGTTTTTT.

This clone was counted only a few times. The gene calls are TRBV28 and TRBJ1-1; tentatively, D is TRBD1 (6 bases). The CDR3 runs 16 residues. V was pared by 5 bases and J by 1 base, with 17 bases between. Germline values: CDR1 MDHEN, CDR2 SYDVKM. CDR3 sequence reads: CASSTALDSENTEAFF. In DNA, the CDR3 is TGTGCCAGCAGTACCGCACTGGACAGCGAGAACACTGAAGCTTTCTTT.

This clone was observed a single time. CDR3 DNA sequence: TGTGCCAGCGCGTCCTCTGGAAACACCATATATTTT. Encoded protein: CASASSGNTIYF. This chain uses TRBV18 with TRBJ1-3; D remains unclear. CDR1 is KGHSH and CDR2 is LQKENI in the germline V gene. V dropped 8 bases and J dropped 0 bases, with 5 bases sitting between them. This CDR3 is built from 12 residues.

V is TRBV29-1 and J is TRBJ2-3, with 8 bases fitting TRBD2. V shed 7 bases, J shed 3 bases, and the junction held 6 bases outside the gene matches. The germline V gene encodes CDR1 SQVTM and CDR2 ANQGSEA. CDR3 length: 13 amino acids. CDR3 DNA sequence: TGCAGCGCCCGGGAGGGCATGACAGATACGCAGTATTTT. Protein product: CSAREGMTDTQYF.

The CDR3 sequence is CAWSVLRNYNEQFF. CDR3 DNA: TGTGCCTGGAGTGTACTCAGGAACTACAATGAGCAGTTCTTC. This rearrangement joins TRBV30 to TRBJ2-1; no clear D gene. Trimming pared 0 bases from V and 3 bases from J, leaving 9 bases between. The CDR3 is 14 amino acids. Germline V CDR1 and CDR2: GTSNPN, SVGIG (reference sequence).

The gene calls are TRBV20-1 and TRBJ2-5; 7 nucleotides line up with TRBD2. The ends lost 7 bases at V and 4 bases at J; junction bases unmatched: 3. This CDR3 has 11 residues. CDR1 and CDR2 (germline): DFQATT, SNEGSKA (reference sequence). This CDR3 reads CSVTGGETQYF. CDR3 sequence (DNA): TGCAGTGTTACGGGAGGAGAGACCCAGTACTTC.

This rearrangement joins TRBV9 to TRBJ2-1, with D maybe TRBD2 (6 bases). The ends were cut back, 4 bases at V and 2 bases at J, with 13 bases in the middle. The CDR3 is 15 amino acids. The V gene's germline CDR1 is SGDLS and CDR2 YYNGEE. The CDR3 here is CASSISGLPYNEQFF. The CDR3 bases are TGTGCCAGCAGCATATCGGGACTCCCCTACAATGAGCAGTTCTTC.

The chain couples TRBV29-1 to TRBJ2-6; no clear D gene. The CDR3 contains 14 residues. V was trimmed by 0 bases and J by 0 bases, leaving 3 bases between them. Germline-derived CDR1 and CDR2 are SQVTM and ANQGSEA. The CDR3, as DNA: TGCAGCGTTGAAGACAACTCTGGGGCCAACGTCCTGACTTTC. This sequence encodes CSVEDNSGANVLTF. The full variable domain, in which reference TRBV29-1 and TRBJ2-6 provide the parts outside the CDR3, is SAVISQKPSRDICQRGTSLTIQCQVDSQVTMMFWYRQQPGQSLTLIATANQGSEATYESGFVIDKFPISRPNLTFSTLTVSNMSPEDSSIYLCSVEDNSGANVLTFGAGSRLTVL.

This sequence joins TRBV5-1 and TRBJ2-3; D is perhaps TRBD1 (6 bases). Trimming removed 4 bases at V and 1 base at J, with 10 bases between. This CDR3 is 14 amino acids long. CDR1 SGHRS and CDR2 YFSETQ come from the germline V gene. The CDR3 bases are TGCGCCAGCAGCCCCGAGGGGGGCACAGATACGCAGTATTTT. Translation: CASSPEGGTDTQYF.

The chain carries TRBV15 and TRBJ2-1; no firm D call. Germline V gene data show CDR1 as LNHNV and CDR2 as YYDKDF (reference sequence). V dropped 0 bases and J dropped 7 bases, with 7 bases sitting between them. This CDR3 has 13 amino acids. CDR3 amino acids: CATSRDVENEQFF. CDR3 sequence (DNA): TGTGCCACCAGCAGAGACGTGGAGAATGAGCAGTTCTTC. Together with reference TRBV15 and TRBJ2-1, the CDR3 gives the full variable domain: DAMVIQNPRYQVTQFGKPVTLSCSQTLNHNVMYWYQQKSSQAPKLLFHYYDKDFNNEADTPDNFQSRRPNTSFCFLDIRSPGLGDTAMYLCATSRDVENEQFFGPGTRLTVL.

The chain carries TRBV5-1 and TRBJ2-7; 7 bases map to TRBD2. V lost 4 bases, J lost 0 bases, and 7 bases stayed unmatched. The CDR3 length is 15 residues. The germline V gene has CDR1 SGHRS and CDR2 YFSETQ. This chain's CDR3 is CASSPVRGGSYEQYF. In DNA, the CDR3 is TGCGCCAGCAGCCCCGTCCGCGGGGGCTCCTACGAGCAGTACTTC.

CDR3 region: CASSPRLAGGRETQYF. CDR3 nucleotide sequence: TGCGCCAGCAGCCCACGACTAGCGGGAGGGCGGGAGACCCAGTACTTC. V gene TRBV4-1 combines with J gene TRBJ2-5, with 14 bases identical to TRBD2. The CDR3 runs 16 residues. With 4 bases clipped from V and 5 bases from J, the junction kept 6 bases outside the gene matches. Per germline, CDR1 MGHRA and CDR2 YSYEKL.

J is TRBJ1-5 and V is TRBV19, with TRBD1 identical over 8 bases. CDR1 is LNHDA and CDR2 is SQIVND in the germline V gene (reference sequence). The V and J ends lost 4 bases and 5 bases, in that order; junction bases with no gene match: 10. The CDR3 consists of 16 residues. The CDR3 sequence is CASSTPGTGTDQPQHF. CDR3 bases: TGTGCCAGTAGTACCCCCGGGACAGGCACCGATCAGCCCCAGCATTTT.

The chain combines TRBV28 with TRBJ1-1; 8 bases map to TRBD1. V lost 6 bases and J lost 2; bases outside the gene matches: 5. The CDR3 spans 14 residues. From germline, CDR1 is MDHEN and CDR2 SYDVKM. The CDR3 spells CASSLDRVNTEAFF. CDR3 nucleotide sequence: TGTGCCAGCAGCCTGGACAGGGTTAACACTGAAGCTTTCTTT.

DNA for the CDR3: TGTGCCAGCAGTTCCTGGGGAGCGGGAGGCACAGATACGCAGTATTTT. Translation: CASSSWGAGGTDTQYF. The rearrangement links TRBV28 to TRBJ2-3, with 8 bases lining up with TRBD2. The junction had 7 bases not matched to a gene; V was cut back by 4 bases and J by 1 base. The CDR3 sequence is 16 residues long. Per germline, CDR1 MDHEN and CDR2 SYDVKM. Looking up the rest from reference TRBV28 and TRBJ2-3 gives the full variable domain: DVKVTQSSRYLVKRTGEKVFLECVQDMDHENMFWYRQDPGLGLRLIYFSYDVKMKEKGDIPEGYSVSREKKERFSLILESASTNQTSMYLCASSSWGAGGTDTQYFGPGTRLTVL.

The sample holds a few counts of this clone. V gene TRBV6-4 combines with J gene TRBJ2-3; 11 positions agree with TRBD2. V gave up 4 bases and J gave up 3 bases; unmatched junction bases: 0. This CDR3 is built from 14 residues. CDR1 and CDR2 (germline): MRHNA, SNTAGT. The CDR3 region has the DNA TGTGCCAGCAGTGGGACTAGCGGGACAGATACGCAGTATTTT. This codes for CASSGTSGTDTQYF.

The chain employs TRBV11-2 and TRBJ2-1, with unresolved D. The CDR3 covers 13 residues. Trimming pared 8 bases from V and 1 base from J, leaving 9 bases between. The V gene's germline CDR1 is SGHAT and CDR2 FQNNGV. CDR3 sequence (DNA): TGTGCCAGCCGCTCTATATCCTACAATGAGCAGTTCTTC. It specifies CASRSISYNEQFF.

The chain joins TRBV25-1 to TRBJ2-1, with TRBD2 matching 8 bases. Looked up from germline, CDR1 is MGHDK and CDR2 is SYGVNS. This CDR3 spans 11 amino acids. Germline trimming cut 5 bases from V and 11 bases from J; bases unmatched to any gene: 2. The CDR3 DNA reads as TGTGCCAGCAGTAGTAGCGGGAAGCAGTTCTTC. This codes for CASSSSGKQFF.

The table lists this clone with a count of one. The rearrangement joins TRBV6-1 to TRBJ2-2, with TRBD2 as a possible D gene (6 bases). The CDR3 extends over 14 amino acids. From germline, CDR1 is MNHNS and CDR2 SASEGT. Trimming stripped 8 bases from V and 5 bases from J, with 15 bases between. The DNA of the CDR3 is TGTGCCAGCGTTGGCGGGGTCGAGACCGGGGAGCTGTTTTTT. Encoded protein: CASVGGVETGELFF.